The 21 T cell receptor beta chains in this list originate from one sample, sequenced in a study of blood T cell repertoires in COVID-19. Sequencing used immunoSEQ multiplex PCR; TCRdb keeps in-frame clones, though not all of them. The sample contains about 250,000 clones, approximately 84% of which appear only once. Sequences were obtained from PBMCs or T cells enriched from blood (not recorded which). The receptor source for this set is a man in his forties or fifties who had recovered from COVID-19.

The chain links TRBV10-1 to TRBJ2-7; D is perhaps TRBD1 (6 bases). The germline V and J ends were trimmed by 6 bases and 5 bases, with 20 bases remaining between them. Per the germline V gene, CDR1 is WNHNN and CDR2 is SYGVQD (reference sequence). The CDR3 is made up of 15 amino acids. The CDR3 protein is CASSPGQSLLNEQYF. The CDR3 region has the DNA TGCGCCAGCAGCCCCGGACAGTCGCTCCTCAACGAGCAGTACTTC.

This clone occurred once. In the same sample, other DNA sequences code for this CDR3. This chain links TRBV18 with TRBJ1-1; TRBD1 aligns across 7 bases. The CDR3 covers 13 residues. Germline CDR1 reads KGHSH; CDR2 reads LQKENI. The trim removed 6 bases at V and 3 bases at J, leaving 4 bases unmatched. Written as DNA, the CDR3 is TGTGCCAGCTCCCCCGGACAGGACACTGAAGCTTTCTTT. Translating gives CASSPGQDTEAFF.

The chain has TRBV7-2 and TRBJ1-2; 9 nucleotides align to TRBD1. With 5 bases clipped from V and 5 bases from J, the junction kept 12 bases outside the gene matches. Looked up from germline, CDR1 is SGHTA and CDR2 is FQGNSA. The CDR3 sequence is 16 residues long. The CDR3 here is CASSRDPGQGRYGYTF. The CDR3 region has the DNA TGTGCCAGCAGCCGTGACCCGGGACAGGGAAGGTATGGCTACACCTTC.

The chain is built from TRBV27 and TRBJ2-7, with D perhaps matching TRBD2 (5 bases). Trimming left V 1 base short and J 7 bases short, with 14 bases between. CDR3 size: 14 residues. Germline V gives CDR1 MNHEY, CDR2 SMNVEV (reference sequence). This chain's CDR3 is CASSLLVTPGEQYF. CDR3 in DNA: TGTGCCAGCAGTTTATTAGTCACGCCGGGGGAGCAGTACTTC.

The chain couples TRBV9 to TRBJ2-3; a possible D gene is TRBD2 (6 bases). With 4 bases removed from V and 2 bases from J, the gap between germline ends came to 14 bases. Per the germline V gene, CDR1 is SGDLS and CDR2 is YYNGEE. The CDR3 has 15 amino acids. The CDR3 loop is CASSFGSSDTDTQYF. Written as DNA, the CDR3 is TGTGCCAGCAGCTTCGGGAGTTCAGACACAGATACGCAGTATTTT.

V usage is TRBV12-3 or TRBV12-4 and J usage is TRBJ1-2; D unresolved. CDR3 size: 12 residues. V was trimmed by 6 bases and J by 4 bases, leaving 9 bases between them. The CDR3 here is CASSRAGYGYTF. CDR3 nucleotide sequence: TGTGCCAGCAGCCGTGCGGGCTATGGCTACACCTTC.

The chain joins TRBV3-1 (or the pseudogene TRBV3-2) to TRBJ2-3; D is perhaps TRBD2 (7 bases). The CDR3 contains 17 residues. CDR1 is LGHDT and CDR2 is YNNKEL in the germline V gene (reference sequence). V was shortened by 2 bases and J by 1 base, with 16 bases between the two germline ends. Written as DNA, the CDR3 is TGTGCCAGCAGCCAATATGCCGGGGGGCTCGGCACAGATACGCAGTATTTT. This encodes CASSQYAGGLGTDTQYF.

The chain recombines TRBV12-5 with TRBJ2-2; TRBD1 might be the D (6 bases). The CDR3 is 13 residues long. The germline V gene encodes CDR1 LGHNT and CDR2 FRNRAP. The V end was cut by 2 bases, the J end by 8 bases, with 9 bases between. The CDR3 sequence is CASGLKGQGELFF. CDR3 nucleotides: TGTGCTAGTGGTTTGAAAGGACAGGGGGAGCTGTTTTTT. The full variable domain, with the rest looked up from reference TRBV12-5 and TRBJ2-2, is DARVTQTPRHKVTEMGQEVTMRCQPILGHNTVFWYRQTMMQGLELLAYFRNRAPLDDSGMPKDRFSAEMPDATLATLKIQPSEPRDSAVYFCASGLKGQGELFFGEGSRLTVL.

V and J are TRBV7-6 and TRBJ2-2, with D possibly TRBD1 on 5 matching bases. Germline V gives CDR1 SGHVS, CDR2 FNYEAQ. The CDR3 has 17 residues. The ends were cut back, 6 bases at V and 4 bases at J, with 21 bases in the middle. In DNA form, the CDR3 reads TGTGCCAGCAGTCTTAGTTTACAGGCTCCCTCCACCGGGGAGCTGTTTTTT. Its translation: CASSLSLQAPSTGELFF.

CDR3 in amino acids: CASGEGAPGSYNEQFF. DNA of the CDR3: TGTGCCAGCGGCGAGGGGGCTCCGGGCTCCTACAATGAGCAGTTCTTC. The chain carries TRBV27 and TRBJ2-1; 7 bases align to TRBD1. After removal of 8 bases from V and 0 bases from J, the junction contained 10 bases not matched to a gene. Germline CDR1 and CDR2: MNHEY and SMNVEV (reference sequence). There are 16 residues in the CDR3.

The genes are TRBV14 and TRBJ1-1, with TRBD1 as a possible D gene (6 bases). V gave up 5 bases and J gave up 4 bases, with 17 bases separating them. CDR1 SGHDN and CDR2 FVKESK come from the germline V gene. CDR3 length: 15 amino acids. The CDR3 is CASSSWTAGATEAFF. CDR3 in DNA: TGTGCCAGCAGCTCTTGGACAGCCGGGGCCACTGAAGCTTTCTTT.

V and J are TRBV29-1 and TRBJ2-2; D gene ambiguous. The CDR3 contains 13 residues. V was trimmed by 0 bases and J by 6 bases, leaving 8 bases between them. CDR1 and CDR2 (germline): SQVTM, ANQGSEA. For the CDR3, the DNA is TGCAGCGTTGAAGATGGTCGCGCCGGGGAGCTGTTTTTT. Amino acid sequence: CSVEDGRAGELFF.

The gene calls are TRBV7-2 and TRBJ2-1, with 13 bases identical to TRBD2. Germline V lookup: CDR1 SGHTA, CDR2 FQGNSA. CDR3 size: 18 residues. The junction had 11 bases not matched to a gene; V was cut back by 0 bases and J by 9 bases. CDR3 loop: CASSLALAGGGPRGEQFF. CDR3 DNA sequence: TGTGCCAGCAGCTTAGCACTAGCGGGAGGGGGACCAAGGGGTGAGCAGTTCTTC.

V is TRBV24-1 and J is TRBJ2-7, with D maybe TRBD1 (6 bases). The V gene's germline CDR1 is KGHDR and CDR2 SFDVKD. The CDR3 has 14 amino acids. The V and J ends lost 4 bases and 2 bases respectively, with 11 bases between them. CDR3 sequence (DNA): TGTGCCACCAGTGACCGGACAGCCACCTACGAGCAGTACTTC. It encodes CATSDRTATYEQYF.

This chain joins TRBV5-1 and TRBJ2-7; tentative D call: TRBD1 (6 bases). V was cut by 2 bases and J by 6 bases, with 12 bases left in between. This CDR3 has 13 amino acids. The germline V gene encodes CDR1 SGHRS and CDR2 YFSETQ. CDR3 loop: CASSLSLGGEQYF. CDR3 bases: TGCGCCAGCAGCTTATCATTAGGGGGCGAGCAGTACTTC. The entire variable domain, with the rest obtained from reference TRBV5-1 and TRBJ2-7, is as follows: KAGVTQTPRYLIKTRGQQVTLSCSPISGHRSVSWYQQTPGQGLQFLFEYFSETQRNKGNFPGRFSGRQFSNSRSEMNVSTLELGDSALYLCASSLSLGGEQYFGPGTRLTVT.

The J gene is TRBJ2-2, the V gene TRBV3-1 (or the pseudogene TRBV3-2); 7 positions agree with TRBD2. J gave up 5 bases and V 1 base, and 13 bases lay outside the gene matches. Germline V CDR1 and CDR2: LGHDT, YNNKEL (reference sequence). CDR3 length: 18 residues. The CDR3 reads CASSQVSSGIVKTGELFF. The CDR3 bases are TGTGCCAGCAGCCAAGTTTCTAGCGGCATTGTGAAAACCGGGGAGCTGTTTTTT.

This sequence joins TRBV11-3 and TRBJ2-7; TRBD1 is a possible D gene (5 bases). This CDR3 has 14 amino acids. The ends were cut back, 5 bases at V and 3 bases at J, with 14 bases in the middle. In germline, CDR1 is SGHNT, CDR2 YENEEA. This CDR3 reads CASSPQGRHYEQYF. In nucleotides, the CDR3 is TGTGCCAGCAGCCCCCAGGGTAGACACTACGAGCAGTACTTC.

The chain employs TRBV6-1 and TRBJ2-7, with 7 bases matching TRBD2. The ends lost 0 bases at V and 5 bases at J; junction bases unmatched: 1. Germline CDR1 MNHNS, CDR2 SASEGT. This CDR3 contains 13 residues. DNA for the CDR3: TGTGCCAGCAGTGAAGCGCTAGCGGACGAGCAGTACTTC. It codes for CASSEALADEQYF.

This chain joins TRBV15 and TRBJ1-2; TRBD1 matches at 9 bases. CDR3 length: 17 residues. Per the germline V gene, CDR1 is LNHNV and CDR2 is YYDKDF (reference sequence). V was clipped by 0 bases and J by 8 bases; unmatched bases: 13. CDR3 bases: TGTGCCACCAGCAGAGATTACGGGGGACAGGGTACCGACGGCTACACCTTC. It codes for CATSRDYGGQGTDGYTF.

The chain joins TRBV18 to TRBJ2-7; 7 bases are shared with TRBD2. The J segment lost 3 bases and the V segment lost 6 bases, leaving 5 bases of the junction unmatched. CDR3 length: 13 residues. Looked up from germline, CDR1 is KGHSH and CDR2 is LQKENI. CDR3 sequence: CASSGGGFYEQYF. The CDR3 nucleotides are TGTGCCAGCTCGGGCGGGGGATTCTACGAGCAGTACTTC. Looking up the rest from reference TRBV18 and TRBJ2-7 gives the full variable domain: NAGVMQNPRHLVRRRGQEARLRCSPMKGHSHVYWYRQLPEEGLKFMVYLQKENIIDESGMPKERFSAEFPKEGPSILRIQQVVRGDSAAYFCASSGGGFYEQYFGPGTRLTVT.

CDR3 region: CASSISRGPGELFF. CDR3 nucleotide sequence: TGTGCCAGTAGTATATCCCGTGGCCCCGGGGAGCTGTTTTTT. This chain connects TRBV19 to TRBJ2-2; D is unclear. The CDR3 has 14 residues. V lost 2 bases to trimming and J lost 6 bases, with 10 bases between them. Germline CDR1 reads LNHDA; CDR2 reads SQIVND (reference sequence).